This T cell receptor (beta chain) is from a study of response to subunit inactivated influenza vaccine. Regarding the study as a whole: The authors suggested that few new T cells are recruited per seasonal influenza vaccination.

The CDR3 has 18 residues. Germline-derived CDR1 and CDR2 are LGHNA and YNFKEQ. V shed 4 bases, J shed 9 bases, and the junction held 18 bases outside the gene matches. MiXCR, run by TCRdb on the RT-PCR reads, gives a single entry per CDR3 protein. The repertoire includes 500,000 to 600,000 distinct CDR3 sequences, approximately 7.6% of them detected once, and approximately 13% sits in the top ten. This clonotype was detected ten times or more. What it recognizes is unknown. This chain uses TRBV4-2 with TRBJ2-1; 10 nucleotides line up with TRBD2. The source is a man in his fifties or sixties who received an inactivated influenza vaccine. The sample in question was PBMCs from blood, obtained less than 30 months after vaccination. The CDR3, as DNA: TGTGCCAGCAGCCCCGAAGGGGGTAAGCGGGGGGGATCTGGTGAGCAGTTCTTC. Its translation is CASSPEGGKRGGSGEQFF.